This entry lists 32 T cell receptor beta chains sequenced from one sample in a study of T cell responses to AZD1222 COVID-19 vaccine. Some clones are missing from TCRdb's copy, which holds only in-frame ones; the method was immunoSEQ multiplex PCR. There are around 160,000 clones in the sample; 88% occur only once, and over 12% lies in the top ten. Sequenced material: peripheral blood, taken on day 0 of AZD1222 vaccination. The receptors here all came from an adult in good health.

V and J are TRBV9 and TRBJ1-5; D not certain. CDR3 length: 18 amino acids. V lost 0 bases, J lost 3 bases, and 19 bases lay in between. Germline lookup yields CDR1 SGDLS and CDR2 YYNGEE. CDR3 bases: TGTGCCAGCAGCGTAGCCGGGAGGAGGGAATGTCACAATCAGCCCCAGCATTTT. It is translated as CASSVAGRRECHNQPQHF. Based on the CDR3 plus reference TRBV9 and TRBJ1-5, the full variable domain is DSGVTQTPKHLITATGQRVTLRCSPRSGDLSVYWYQQSLDQGLQFLIQYYNGEERAKGNILERFSAQQFPDLHSELNLSSLELGDSALYFCASSVAGRRECHNQPQHFGDGTRLSIL.

This clone was detected only a few times. The CDR3 here is CATSDPGQGGNEQFF. CDR3 DNA: TGTGCCACCAGTGACCCGGGACAGGGCGGCAATGAGCAGTTCTTC. The rearrangement links TRBV24-1 to TRBJ2-1, with 9 bases matching TRBD1. With 4 bases clipped from V and 6 bases from J, the junction kept 6 bases outside the gene matches. This CDR3 comprises 15 residues. The V gene's germline CDR1 is KGHDR and CDR2 SFDVKD.

The sample holds a few counts of this clone. This chain connects TRBV6-5 to TRBJ2-3; 11 bases fit TRBD2. This CDR3 contains 16 residues. Germline CDR1 is MNHEY and CDR2 is SVGAGI. The V gene end was trimmed by 4 bases and the J gene end by 1 base; junction bases not matched to a gene: 4. CDR3 sequence reads: CASSSLAGEGTDTQYF. The CDR3 DNA reads TGTGCCAGCAGTTCACTAGCGGGGGAGGGCACAGATACGCAGTATTTT.

The chain employs TRBV7-3 and TRBJ2-6; D is unclear. Germline V gives CDR1 SGHTA, CDR2 FQGTGA. V lost 0 bases and J lost 3, with 0 bases in between. This CDR3 is 13 amino acids long. CDR3 coding DNA: TGTGCCAGCAGCTTAACTGGGGCCAACGTCCTGACTTTC. As protein: CASSLTGANVLTF.

This clone was detected only once. V and J are TRBV7-9 and TRBJ2-5; a weak D match, TRBD2 (7 bases). The germline gives CDR1 SEHNR, CDR2 FQNEAQ (reference sequence). V dropped 7 bases and J dropped 4 bases, with 13 bases sitting between them. The CDR3 contains 13 residues. The CDR3 DNA sequence: TGTGCCAGCATGGAAAGGGGGGGAGAGACCCAGTACTTC. Its protein product is CASMERGGETQYF.

This rearrangement joins TRBV11-3 to TRBJ1-1; D is ambiguous. With 2 bases removed from V and 1 base from J, the gap between germline ends came to 5 bases. Germline V lookup: CDR1 SGHNT, CDR2 YENEEA. The CDR3 has 13 residues. CDR3 coding DNA: TGTGCCAGCAGCTTATCAGGGAACACTGAAGCTTTCTTT. It translates to CASSLSGNTEAFF.

The chain carries TRBV5-1 and TRBJ2-1; 8 positions agree with TRBD2. The CDR3 sequence is 16 residues long. Germline-derived CDR1 and CDR2 are SGHRS and YFSETQ. V lost 4 bases and J lost 4; bases outside the gene matches: 10. CDR3 nucleotide sequence: TGCGCCAGCAGCCCCGAAGCAGCGGGGGATTACAATGAGCAGTTCTTC. Translating gives CASSPEAAGDYNEQFF.

Only one count was recorded for this clone. V is TRBV27 and J is TRBJ2-7; 8 bases match TRBD1. CDR1 is MNHEY, CDR2 SMNVEV, per germline (reference sequence). The CDR3 length is 13 residues. The ends lost 5 bases at V and 4 bases at J; junction bases unmatched: 4. The CDR3 region has the DNA TGTGCCAGCAGTCTACAGGGGGGTTACGAGCAGTACTTC. Amino acid sequence: CASSLQGGYEQYF.

The chain couples TRBV3-1 (or the pseudogene TRBV3-2) to TRBJ2-1; D remains unclear. The CDR3 totals 14 residues. The V end was cut by 6 bases, the J end by 4 bases, with 13 bases between. Germline lookup yields CDR1 LGHDT and CDR2 YNNKEL (reference sequence). The CDR3 DNA is TGTGCCAGCAGGAAGCTAGGAAGGTACAATGAGCAGTTCTTC. Encoded protein: CASRKLGRYNEQFF.

This clone was detected only once. V is TRBV16 and J is TRBJ2-5, with 7 bases matching TRBD2. CDR1 is KGHSY, CDR2 FQNENV, per germline. This CDR3 region has 15 residues. V shed 0 bases, J shed 0 bases, and the junction held 1 base outside the gene matches. The CDR3 DNA sequence: TGTGCCAGCAGCCAATCGCGGGGGAACCAAGAGACCCAGTACTTC. Its translation is CASSQSRGNQETQYF.

This chain joins TRBV5-1 and TRBJ2-1; no firm D call. This CDR3 region has 13 residues. Germline values: CDR1 SGHRS, CDR2 YFSETQ. The ends were cut back, 2 bases at V and 7 bases at J, with 10 bases in the middle. The CDR3 sequence is CASSFQGGNEQFF. CDR3 DNA: TGCGCCAGCAGCTTCCAAGGTGGTAATGAGCAGTTCTTC.

The gene calls are TRBV19 and TRBJ1-3; no clear D. Trimming cost V 8 bases and J 0 bases, with 14 bases left between them. Germline CDR1 LNHDA, CDR2 SQIVND (reference sequence). The CDR3 loop spans 15 amino acids. The DNA of the CDR3 is TGTGCCAGTGGATTTATTCGGAGCTCTGGAAACACCATATATTTT. Its translation is CASGFIRSSGNTIYF.

This chain joins TRBV29-1 and TRBJ1-2; the D gene is possibly TRBD1 (5 bases). Germline CDR1 reads SQVTM; CDR2 reads ANQGSEA. Trimming left V 2 bases short and J 4 bases short, with 11 bases between. The CDR3 totals 13 residues. CDR3 sequence (DNA): TGCAGCGTTGAACCCCTGCAGGGCTATGGCTACACCTTC. Its protein product is CSVEPLQGYGYTF.

The chain is built from TRBV19 and TRBJ1-1, with D tentatively TRBD1 (5 bases). The CDR3 spans 12 residues. Germline CDR1 and CDR2: LNHDA and SQIVND (reference sequence). Trimming took 5 bases from V and 7 from J, leaving 11 bases between them. The CDR3: CASSSSRVEAFF. As DNA, the CDR3 is TGTGCCAGTAGTTCCTCCAGGGTTGAAGCTTTCTTT.

V gene TRBV3-1 (or the pseudogene TRBV3-2) combines with J gene TRBJ2-7, with D perhaps assigned TRBD1 or TRBD2 (5 bases each). Germline CDR1 LGHDT, CDR2 YNNKEL (reference sequence). The CDR3 is 13 residues long. V lost 6 bases to trimming and J lost 5 bases, with 14 bases between them. The CDR3 loop is CASSPGTRDEQYF. In DNA, the CDR3 is TGTGCCAGCAGTCCCGGGACCCGAGACGAGCAGTACTTC.

This chain uses TRBV24-1 with TRBJ2-2; possibly TRBD2 for D (5 bases). This CDR3 contains 16 residues. Germline CDR1 reads KGHDR; CDR2 reads SFDVKD. Deletions cut 0 bases from V and 11 bases from J, with 18 bases between. CDR3 sequence (DNA): TGTGCCACCAGTGATTTGCCCCCCGGGAAGTCAATAGAGCTGTTTTTT. Its translation: CATSDLPPGKSIELFF.

The rearrangement links TRBV11-2 to TRBJ1-4; no firm D call. The CDR3 loop spans 14 amino acids. The germline V and J ends were trimmed by 3 bases and 13 bases, with 18 bases remaining between them. The germline CDR1 and CDR2 sequences are SGHAT and FQNNGV. DNA for the CDR3: TGTGCCAGCAGCTTGGGTTATGCGTCGCTAGTACTGTTTTTT. This encodes CASSLGYASLVLFF. Supplemented by reference TRBV11-2 and TRBJ1-4, the full variable domain reads EAGVAQSPRYKIIEKRQSVAFWCNPISGHATLYWYQQILGQGPKLLIQFQNNGVVDDSQLPKDRFSAERLKGVDSTLKIQPAKLEDSAVYLCASSLGYASLVLFFGSGTQLSVL.

CDR3 bases: TGTGCCAGCAGTTACTACAGGGGAAGTGGCGGCTACACCTTC. Residues: CASSYYRGSGGYTF. The chain uses TRBV6-2 or TRBV6-3 and TRBJ1-2; 7 bases agree with TRBD1. J was trimmed by 8 bases and V by 1 base; bases with no gene match: 7. Germline loops: CDR1 MNHEY, CDR2 SVGEGT. The CDR3 runs 14 residues.

The rearrangement uses TRBV7-2 and TRBJ2-3; 7 bases align to TRBD1. The CDR3 totals 15 residues. CDR1 and CDR2 from the germline V gene are SGHTA and FQGNSA. With 1 base clipped from V and 1 base from J, the junction kept 2 bases outside the gene matches. In DNA, the CDR3 is TGTGCCAGCAGCTTAGGAGGGGGCGGCACAGATACGCAGTATTTT. Translated, it gives CASSLGGGGTDTQYF. The full variable domain, with the rest looked up from reference TRBV7-2 and TRBJ2-3, is GAGVSQSPSNKVTEKGKDVELRCDPISGHTALYWYRQSLGQGLEFLIYFQGNSAPDKSGLPSDRFSAERTGGSVSTLTIQRTQQEDSAVYLCASSLGGGGTDTQYFGPGTRLTVL.

V usage is TRBV7-2 and J usage is TRBJ1-4, with D unresolved. The germline gives CDR1 SGHTA, CDR2 FQGNSA. The V end lost 6 bases, the J end lost 7 bases, and 18 bases lay between the germline ends. This CDR3 spans 15 amino acids. The CDR3 region is CASSPQRAGREKLFF. CDR3 sequence (DNA): TGTGCCAGCAGTCCCCAGAGGGCAGGACGTGAAAAACTGTTTTTT.

The CDR3 is CASRPQGGTEAFF. CDR3 bases: TGTGCCAGTCGACCACAGGGTGGGACTGAAGCTTTCTTT. This chain uses TRBV7-8 with TRBJ1-1; D perhaps matches TRBD1 (6 bases). The CDR3 has 13 residues. Trimming took off 9 bases at V and 5 bases at J, with 16 bases between the two ends. Germline V gene sequence: CDR1 SGHVS, CDR2 FQNEAQ.

The table lists this clone with a count of one. The chain has TRBV6-2 or TRBV6-3 and TRBJ2-7; weak D call: TRBD1 (6 bases). V shed 5 bases and J shed 6 bases, with 14 bases lying between them. The germline CDR1 and CDR2 sequences are MNHEY and SVGEGT. The CDR3 contains 13 residues. The CDR3 spells CASSAGTPAEQYF. The CDR3 DNA follows: TGTGCCAGCAGTGCCGGGACACCTGCCGAGCAGTACTTC.

This rearrangement joins TRBV4-1 to TRBJ2-3; 7 bases line up with TRBD2. The trim removed 0 bases at V and 2 bases at J, leaving 2 bases unmatched. Germline lookup yields CDR1 MGHRA and CDR2 YSYEKL. The CDR3 is 15 amino acids. The CDR3 nucleotides are TGCGCCAGCAGCCAAGATGCGGGGGACACAGATACGCAGTATTTT. Residues: CASSQDAGDTDTQYF.

The chain recombines TRBV28 with TRBJ1-4; D might be TRBD1 (6 bases). Trimming pared 7 bases from V and 8 bases from J, leaving 20 bases between. Germline CDR1 MDHEN, CDR2 SYDVKM. This CDR3 contains 15 residues. The CDR3 spells CASTEGTLRGEKLFF. CDR3 in DNA: TGTGCCAGCACCGAAGGGACACTTCGAGGGGAAAAACTGTTTTTT. Full variable domain (remainder filled in from reference TRBV28 and TRBJ1-4): DVKVTQSSRYLVKRTGEKVFLECVQDMDHENMFWYRQDPGLGLRLIYFSYDVKMKEKGDIPEGYSVSREKKERFSLILESASTNQTSMYLCASTEGTLRGEKLFFGSGTQLSVL.

The V gene is TRBV10-3, the J gene TRBJ1-6; a possible D gene is TRBD1 (5 bases). V was cut by 5 bases and J by 7 bases, with 12 bases left in between. The germline V gene has CDR1 ENHRY and CDR2 SYGVKD. This CDR3 region has 14 residues. The CDR3 here is CAISLDSQNSPLHF. DNA for the CDR3: TGTGCCATCAGTCTAGACAGCCAGAATTCACCCCTCCACTTT.

The chain couples TRBV4-2 to TRBJ1-1, with D possibly TRBD1 on 6 matching bases. Trimming stripped 3 bases from V and 7 bases from J, with 15 bases between. Germline CDR1 is LGHNA and CDR2 is YNFKEQ. The CDR3 loop spans 14 amino acids. CDR3 coding DNA: TGTGCCAGCAGCCAGACAGGTGGAAGGGATGAAGCTTTCTTT. Amino acids: CASSQTGGRDEAFF.

V and J are TRBV27 and TRBJ1-2, with a weak D call TRBD1 (6 bases). This CDR3 is built from 14 residues. V lost 10 bases and J 8 bases, leaving 23 bases between the germline ends. Germline V gene data show CDR1 as MNHEY and CDR2 as SMNVEV (reference sequence). The CDR3 protein is CATGIQGGPRGYTF. The CDR3, as DNA: TGTGCCACCGGGATACAGGGAGGGCCGAGAGGCTACACCTTC.

The chain recombines TRBV18 with TRBJ2-7; the D call may be TRBD1 or TRBD2 (6 bases each). V was pared by 1 base and J by 7 bases, with 17 bases between. This CDR3 is built from 15 residues. CDR1 KGHSH and CDR2 LQKENI come from the germline V gene. DNA for the CDR3: TGTGCCAGCTCACCACTAGGAGGGGGTGTCGCAGAGCAGTACTTC. Translating it yields CASSPLGGGVAEQYF.

This clone was detected only once. The rearrangement joins TRBV21-1 to TRBJ2-3; TRBD2 reflects the table's D call only, with no check against the DNA. TRBV21-1 is described as a pseudogene. The CDR3 loop spans 19 amino acids. CDR3 sequence reads: CASSKKGPVLRGGTDTQYF. In DNA, the CDR3 is TGTGCCAGCAGCAAAAAAGGTCCCGTGTTGCGGGGGGGCACAGATACGCAGTATTTT.

The chain combines TRBV5-6 with TRBJ2-7; TRBD1 or TRBD2 may be the D gene (5 bases each). Deletions cut 0 bases from V and 4 bases from J, with 23 bases between. The CDR3 loop spans 18 amino acids. Per germline, CDR1 SGHDT and CDR2 YYEEEE. CDR3 sequence reads: CASSLGAGARRVGYEQYF. CDR3 DNA: TGTGCCAGCAGCTTGGGGGCCGGGGCACGACGGGTGGGGTACGAGCAGTACTTC.

This rearrangement joins TRBV10-2 to TRBJ1-1; TRBD1 matches at 11 bases. The trim removed 6 bases at V and 0 bases at J, leaving 9 bases unmatched. This CDR3 region has 17 residues. CDR1 WSHSY and CDR2 SAAADI come from the germline V gene. The DNA of the CDR3 is TGCGCCAGCAGCAACCGGGACAGGGGGGTTATGAACACTGAAGCTTTCTTT. Amino acid sequence: CASSNRDRGVMNTEAFF.

This chain joins TRBV4-2 and TRBJ1-2; D remains ambiguous. CDR1 is LGHNA, CDR2 YNFKEQ, per germline. The CDR3 runs to 14 residues. V was shortened by 4 bases and J by 0 bases, with 9 bases between the two germline ends. The CDR3 nucleotides read TGTGCCAGCAGCCGTGACCGGACTAACTATGGCTACACCTTC. This translates into CASSRDRTNYGYTF.